The following is a T cell receptor (beta chain) sequence with its context. TCRdb's table, derived via immunoSEQ multiplex PCR, lists solely in-frame clones and lacks some. The sample shows hundreds of thousands of clones, approximately 95% of them seen only once. The sample is drawn from a study of shared T cell receptors in the human thymus. V was clipped by 0 bases and J by 1 base, with 12 bases between them. Germline V gene data show CDR1 as LGHNA and CDR2 as YSLEER. This CDR3 spans 16 amino acids. The source of this sequence is a human donor. This chain uses TRBV4-3 with TRBJ1-1, with a weak D call TRBD1 (6 bases). The sequencing sample was made of thymocytes. The CDR3 reads CASSQDGARGNTEAFF. CDR3 DNA: TGCGCCAGCAGCCAAGACGGGGCCAGGGGGAACACTGAAGCTTTCTTT.